This T cell receptor beta chain was obtained from a study of response to subunit inactivated influenza vaccine. The study's findings and limits: There was a suggestion from the authors that each seasonal influenza vaccination recruits few new T cells.

This clonotype has more than one count but fewer than ten. Its target is unknown. Trimming stripped 7 bases from V and 5 bases from J, with 17 bases between. The V gene's germline CDR1 is SQVTM and CDR2 ANQGSEA. CDR3 length: 13 amino acids. One entry per CDR3 protein results from TCRdb running MiXCR on the RT-PCR reads. The repertoire includes around 530,000 distinct CDR3 sequences, around 11% of them detected once, and 10% to 13% sits in the top ten. This specimen consisted of PBMCs from blood, obtained on the day of vaccination. The sequence derives from a man over 45 who received an inactivated influenza vaccine. This sequence joins TRBV29-1 and TRBJ1-1; no clear D. This CDR3 reads CSAEGLVNTEAFF. CDR3 DNA: TGCAGCGCCGAAGGGCTAGTCAATACTGAAGCTTTCTTT.